The present T cell receptor (beta chain) was sequenced within a study of T cells in Graves' hyperthyroidism and ophthalmopathy (dated by TCRdb to between 2018 and 2020). Regarding the study in general: Peripheral blood samples were taken at the time of initial diagnosis, prior to any treatment. TCR V-J signatures able to tell the groups apart were searched for in a discovery cohort of about a hundred patients, of whom around 43 had Graves' ophthalmopathy and about 60 had stable Graves' hyperthyroidism. The paper reports TCR Vbeta CDR3 sequencing of over 130 peripheral blood samples: approximately 41 ophthalmopathy, fewer than 85 hyperthyroidism and around 17 progressor patients. Whether ophthalmopathy could be predicted prospectively was tested in an independent validation cohort made up of approximately 19 hyperthyroidism patients plus 17 patients who later progressed to ophthalmopathy. Following sampling, methimazole starting at 30 mg daily was given to hyperthyroidism patients, and high-dose intravenous methylprednisolone was given to ophthalmopathy patients. In about 6 Graves' hyperthyroidism patients, the study also compared T-cell repertoires from thyroid tissue with T-cell repertoires from blood. The 95 to 100 discovery patients were randomly divided into training and test sets at a 7:3 ratio. Points the paper makes about the study in general: In validation, the model predicted progression to ophthalmopathy a median of about 5.9 months before onset, with about 71% sensitivity and 72.22% specificity. Blood samples also contained most of the expanded thyroid clonotypes (frequency above 0.001), which suggests that blood repertoires may reflect thyroid immune responses. Ophthalmopathy was separated from stable hyperthyroidism by a 13 V-J signature model, with about 86% sensitivity and about 81% specificity obtained in cross-validation and 80%/75% obtained in testing. Sample size was not statistically predetermined, and blinding of investigators to group allocation was not performed.

This clonotype has ten or more counts. Its antigen is currently not known. No much larger clone is present one base from it, and per-base qualities are unavailable. The CDR3 runs 12 residues from the cysteine to the phenylalanine. Solely the CDR3 DNA is kept, with 36 bases framed from the first base. CDR1 is given as LGHDT and CDR2 as YNNKEL, both from the germline V gene (reference sequence). Trimming removed 2 bases from V and 7 bases from J, leaving 9 bases between the germline ends. The TCR beta CDR3 regions were amplified from the RNA transcripts. The TCR CDR3 was subjected to a first round of RT-PCR using the HTBI primer set and the Qiagen OneStep RT-PCR kit. Libraries were constructed in a second round of multiplex PCR, after which size selection and purification were performed. Sequencing of the libraries was done on an Illumina HiSeq2000 using paired-end 100 bp reads. In the original analysis: Raw data were processed with SOAPnuke, discarding reads with adapters, uncalled bases, mean Phred below 15, or no exact constant-primer or identifier match. COPE v1.2.5 was used to merge the high-quality paired reads, and each unique nucleotide sequence was defined as a clonotype. MiTCR v1.1 was used to align the clonotypes against IMGT TRBV, TRBD and TRBJ reference segments. The analysis included only V-J combinations with a frequency above 0.0001, which together covered over 98% of the repertoires. A TCS score was defined as the ratio between F50 (clonal expansion) and ExV (chaos), using BLOSUM62-based TCRdist between CDR3 peptides within each V-J. Welch's t-statistics and random forest reduced just over 500 V-J features to roughly 13, which were used in a naive Bayes classifier (R e1071). The public reads were run again by TCRdb, first through fastp at Q25 and then through MiXCR, and only productive beta chains were kept. Rows merge per CDR3 protein into single entries with the most common DNA and genes. The V and J calls follow TCRdb's processing rather than the paper's. In this sample the table shows about 400,000 distinct CDR3 sequences, around a sixth of which occur a single time. The ten largest clones capture about 7.7% of the sample.

Stable Graves' hyperthyroidism was defined as the absence of progression to ophthalmopathy over 18 months of follow-up. Hyperthyroidism patients were newly diagnosed, with disease duration under 2 months, and aged 18 to 65 years. Patients with uncontrolled infections, other autoimmune diseases, pregnancy or lactation were excluded. Diagnoses were established on the basis of clinical symptoms, serum thyroxine and TRAb, thyroid ultrasound, and orbital computed tomography. PBMCs were isolated from 8 to 10 ml of fresh peripheral blood by Ficoll-Paque density gradient centrifugation. Trizol reagent was used to extract total RNA, and RNA quality was then checked on an Agilent 2100 Bioanalyzer.

Recombination connected TRBV3-1 to TRBJ2-7; the D gene could be TRBD1 or TRBD2, each one agreeing over 5 bases. What was sequenced was blood. The TCR originated in a woman aged 18-30 years with Graves' hyperthyroidism. In nucleotides, the sequence is TGTGCCAGCAGCCAAAGGGGCGGGGAGCAGTACTTC. Translated, it reads CASSQRGGEQYF.